This entry is about one T cell receptor (beta chain). The sample belongs to a study of T cell clones after liver transplantation. TCRdb keeps only in-frame clones here, not all; method: immunoSEQ multiplex PCR. The sample lists around 77,000 clones; 75% to 90% were seen once. CDR1 is SGHTA and CDR2 is FQGNSA in the germline V gene. There are 14 residues in the CDR3. The ends were cut back, 5 bases at V and 7 bases at J, with 17 bases in the middle. This material consisted of CD4+ T cells from blood, taken 12 months after liver transplant. The receptor's source is a human patient who received a liver transplant. Some of these T cells may belong to the graft donor. This sequence joins TRBV7-2 and TRBJ2-5; D may be TRBD2 (6 bases). The CDR3 is CASSPPDYTGTQYF. The DNA of the CDR3 is TGTGCCAGCAGCCCCCCGGACTACACCGGGACCCAGTACTTC.